The TCR beta chain described here comes from a study of T cells in Graves' hyperthyroidism and ophthalmopathy. Study-level findings and limits: Expanded thyroid clonotypes (above 0.001) were mostly also found in blood.

With a duration under 2 months, the hyperthyroidism was newly diagnosed in patients aged 18 to 65. PBMCs came from roughly 10 ml fresh peripheral blood. What was amplified from RNA transcripts were TCR beta CDR3 regions. In the first-round RT-PCR of the TCR CDR3, the HTBI primer set was used. TCRdb recomputed calls from the multiplex PCR reads with MiXCR, one row per CDR3 protein. The table shows a few hundred thousand distinct CDR3 sequences, with roughly 20% occurring only once. Trimming pared 6 bases from V and 8 bases from J, leaving 10 bases between. Germline CDR1 MDHEN, CDR2 SYDVKM. CDR3 size: 11 residues. This clonotype occurred many times. What it recognizes is unknown.

The receptor was isolated from a man younger than 30 with Graves' hyperthyroidism. The J gene is TRBJ1-2, the V gene TRBV28, with D maybe TRBD1 (6 bases). Sequenced sample: blood. The CDR3 sequence: CASRTGRGYTF. CDR3 nucleotide sequence: TGTGCCAGCAGAACAGGGAGGGGCTACACCTTC.